This is a list of T cell receptor beta chains from one sample in a study of blood T cell repertoires in COVID-19. The assay was immunoSEQ multiplex PCR, and TCRdb's table has in-frame clones only and misses some. This table has about 200,000 clones, approximately 85% appearing once. Material: PBMCs or T cells enriched from blood (not recorded which). These receptors were obtained from a man aged 40-55 years with acute COVID-19. CDR3s include the opening cysteine and the closing phenylalanine or tryptophan. D genes are given only for firm matches. The listing skips clone size in some rows; elsewhere it reads once, few, many or a size class.

D: NA; size: NA; J: TRBJ2-3; V: TRBV5-1; CDR3: CANHDVRSGTQYF; DNA: TGCGCCAACCACGACGTACGTAGCGGTACGCAGTATTTT
D: NA; size: NA; J: TRBJ1-1; V: TRBV9; CDR3: CASSVRQENTEAFF; DNA: TGTGCCAGCAGCGTTCGACAGGAGAACACTGAAGCTTTCTTT
D: NA; size: once; J: TRBJ2-7; V: TRBV28; CDR3: CASSLGGTYEQYF; DNA: TGTGCCAGCAGTTTGGGCGGGACCTACGAGCAGTACTTC
D: TRBD2; size: NA; J: TRBJ2-5; V: TRBV6-1; CDR3: CASSEARTSVETQYF; DNA: TGTGCCAGCAGTGAAGCTCGTACTAGCGTGGAGACCCAGTACTTC
D: NA; size: NA; J: TRBJ2-7; V: TRBV6-6; CDR3: CASSIIFQGDFYEQYF; DNA: TGTGCCAGCAGCATAATATTTCAAGGGGATTTCTACGAGCAGTACTTC
D: NA; size: once; J: TRBJ1-3; V: TRBV5-1; CDR3: CASSLPGHGNTIYF; DNA: TGCGCCAGCAGCTTACCGGGACATGGAAACACCATATATTTT
D: NA; size: NA; J: TRBJ1-3; V: TRBV3-1/TRBV3-2; CDR3: CASSQADSSGNTIYF; DNA: TGTGCCAGCAGCCAGGCGGACAGCTCTGGAAACACCATATATTTT
D: NA; size: NA; J: TRBJ1-1; V: TRBV7-9; CDR3: CASSLGGVNTEAFF; DNA: TGTGCCAGCAGCTTGGGAGGTGTGAACACTGAAGCTTTCTTT
D: NA; size: NA; J: TRBJ1-6; V: TRBV30; CDR3: CAWMADLNSPLHF; DNA: TGTGCCTGGATGGCGGATTTAAACTCACCCCTCCACTTT
D: NA; size: NA; J: TRBJ2-1; V: TRBV6-5; CDR3: CASSHGPDNEQFF; DNA: TGTGCCAGCAGTCATGGGCCTGACAATGAGCAGTTCTTC
D: NA; size: NA; J: TRBJ1-3; V: TRBV7-8; CDR3: CASSPRGGKSGNTIYF; DNA: TGTGCCAGCAGTCCTAGGGGGGGCAAGTCGGGAAACACCATATATTTT
D: NA; size: NA; J: TRBJ1-3; V: TRBV11-2; CDR3: CASSPSRAGNTIYF; DNA: TGTGCCAGCAGCCCCAGCAGGGCTGGAAACACCATATATTTT
D: TRBD2; size: NA; J: TRBJ2-3; V: TRBV9; CDR3: CASSVVHGRSTDTQYF; DNA: TGTGCCAGCAGCGTAGTGCACGGGAGGAGCACAGATACGCAGTATTTT